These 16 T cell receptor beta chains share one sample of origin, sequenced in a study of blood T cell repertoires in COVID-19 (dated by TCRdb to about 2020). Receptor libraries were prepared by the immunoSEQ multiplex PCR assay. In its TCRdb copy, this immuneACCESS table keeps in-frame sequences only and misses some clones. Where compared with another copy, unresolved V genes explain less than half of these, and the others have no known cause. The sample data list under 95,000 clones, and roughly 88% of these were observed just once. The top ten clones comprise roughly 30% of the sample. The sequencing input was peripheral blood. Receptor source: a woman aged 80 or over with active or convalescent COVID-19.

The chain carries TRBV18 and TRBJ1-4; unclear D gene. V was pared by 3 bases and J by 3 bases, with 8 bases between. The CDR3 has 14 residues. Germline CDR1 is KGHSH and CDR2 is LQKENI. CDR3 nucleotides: TGTGCCAGCTCACCGTCGGTGTCTAATGAAAAACTGTTTTTT. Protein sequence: CASSPSVSNEKLFF.

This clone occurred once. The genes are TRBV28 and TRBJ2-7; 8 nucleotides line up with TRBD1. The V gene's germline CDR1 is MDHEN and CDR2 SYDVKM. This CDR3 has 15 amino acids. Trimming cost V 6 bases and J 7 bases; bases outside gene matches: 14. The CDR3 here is CASSPRTGMTGEQYF. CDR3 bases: TGTGCCAGCAGCCCGAGGACAGGGATGACGGGAGAGCAGTACTTC.

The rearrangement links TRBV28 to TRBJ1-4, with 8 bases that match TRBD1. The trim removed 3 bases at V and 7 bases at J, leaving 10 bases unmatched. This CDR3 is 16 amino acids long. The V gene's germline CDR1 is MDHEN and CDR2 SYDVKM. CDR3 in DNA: TGTGCCAGCAGTTTCCGCCTCGGACAGGGCGCTGAAAAACTGTTTTTT. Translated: CASSFRLGQGAEKLFF.

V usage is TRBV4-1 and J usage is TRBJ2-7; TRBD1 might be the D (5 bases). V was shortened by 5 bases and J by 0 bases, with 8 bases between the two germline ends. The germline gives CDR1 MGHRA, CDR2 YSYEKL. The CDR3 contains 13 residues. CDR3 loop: CASSARVSYEQYF. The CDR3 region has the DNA TGCGCCAGCAGCGCCAGGGTCTCCTACGAGCAGTACTTC.

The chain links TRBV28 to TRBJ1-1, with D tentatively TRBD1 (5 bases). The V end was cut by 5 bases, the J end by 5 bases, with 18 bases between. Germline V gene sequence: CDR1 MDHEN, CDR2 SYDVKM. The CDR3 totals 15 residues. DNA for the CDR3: TGTGCCAGCAGTCCGCGAACCACCGGGGGGACTGAAGCTTTCTTT. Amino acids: CASSPRTTGGTEAFF.

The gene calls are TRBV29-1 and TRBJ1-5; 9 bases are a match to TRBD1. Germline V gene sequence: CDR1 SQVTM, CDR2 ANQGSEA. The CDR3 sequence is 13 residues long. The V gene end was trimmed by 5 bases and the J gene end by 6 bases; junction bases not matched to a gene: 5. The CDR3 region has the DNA TGCAGCGTTACACAGGGGGCTGGTCAGCCCCAGCATTTT. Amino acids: CSVTQGAGQPQHF.

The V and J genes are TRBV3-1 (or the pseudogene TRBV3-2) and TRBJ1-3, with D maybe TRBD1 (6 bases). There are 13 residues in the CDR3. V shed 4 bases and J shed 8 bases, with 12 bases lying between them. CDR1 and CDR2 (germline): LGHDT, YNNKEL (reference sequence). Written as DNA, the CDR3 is TGTGCCAGCAGCCCGGGGTACAGGGACACCATATATTTT. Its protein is CASSPGYRDTIYF.

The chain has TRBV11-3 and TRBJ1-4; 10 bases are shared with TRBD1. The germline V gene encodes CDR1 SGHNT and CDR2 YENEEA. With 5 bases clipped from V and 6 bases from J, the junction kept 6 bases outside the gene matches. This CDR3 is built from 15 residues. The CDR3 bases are TGTGCCAGCAGCCCAACCGGGACAGGGGATGAAAAACTGTTTTTT. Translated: CASSPTGTGDEKLFF.

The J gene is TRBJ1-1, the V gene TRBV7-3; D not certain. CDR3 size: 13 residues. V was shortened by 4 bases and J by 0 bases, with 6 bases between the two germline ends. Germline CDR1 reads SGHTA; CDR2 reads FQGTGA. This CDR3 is CASSSNMNTEAFF. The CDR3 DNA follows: TGTGCCAGCAGCTCTAATATGAACACTGAAGCTTTCTTT.

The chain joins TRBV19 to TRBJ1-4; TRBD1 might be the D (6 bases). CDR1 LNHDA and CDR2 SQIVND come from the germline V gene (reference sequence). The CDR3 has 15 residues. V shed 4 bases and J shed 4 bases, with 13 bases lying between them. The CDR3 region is CASSTSRGYNEKLFF. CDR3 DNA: TGTGCCAGTAGTACATCCAGGGGATATAATGAAAAACTGTTTTTT.

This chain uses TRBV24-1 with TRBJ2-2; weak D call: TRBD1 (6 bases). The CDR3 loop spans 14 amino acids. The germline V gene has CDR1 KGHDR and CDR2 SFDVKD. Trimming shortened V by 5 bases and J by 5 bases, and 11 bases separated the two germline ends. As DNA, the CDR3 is TGTGCCACCAGTGTAAGGGGGTCGACCGGGGAGCTGTTTTTT. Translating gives CATSVRGSTGELFF.

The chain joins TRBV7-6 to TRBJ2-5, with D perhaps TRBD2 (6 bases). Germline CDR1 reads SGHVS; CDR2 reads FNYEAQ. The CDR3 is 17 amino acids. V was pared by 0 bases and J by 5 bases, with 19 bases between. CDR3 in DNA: TGTGCCAGCAGCTTAGCAGGAGGGGCCGGGATAGGGGAGACCCAGTACTTC. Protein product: CASSLAGGAGIGETQYF.

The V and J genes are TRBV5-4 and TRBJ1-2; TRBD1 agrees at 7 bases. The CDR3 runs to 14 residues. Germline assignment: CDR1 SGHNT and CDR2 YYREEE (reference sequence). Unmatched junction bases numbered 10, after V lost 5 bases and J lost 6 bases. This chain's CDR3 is CASRAGTVSNGYTF. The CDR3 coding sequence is TGTGCCAGCAGGGCCGGGACAGTTTCAAATGGCTACACCTTC.

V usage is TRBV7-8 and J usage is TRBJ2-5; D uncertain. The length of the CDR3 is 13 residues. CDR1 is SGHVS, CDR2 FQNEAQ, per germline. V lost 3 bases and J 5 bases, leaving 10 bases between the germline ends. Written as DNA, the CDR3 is TGTGCCAGCAGCTTGATCAAGGAGGAGACCCAGTACTTC. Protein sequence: CASSLIKEETQYF.

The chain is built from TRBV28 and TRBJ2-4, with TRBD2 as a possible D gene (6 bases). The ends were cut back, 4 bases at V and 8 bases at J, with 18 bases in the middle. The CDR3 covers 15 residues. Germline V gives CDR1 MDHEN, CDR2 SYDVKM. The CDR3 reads CASSSGGTLKDIQYF. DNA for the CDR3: TGTGCCAGCAGTTCCGGCGGGACTCTTAAGGACATTCAGTACTTC.

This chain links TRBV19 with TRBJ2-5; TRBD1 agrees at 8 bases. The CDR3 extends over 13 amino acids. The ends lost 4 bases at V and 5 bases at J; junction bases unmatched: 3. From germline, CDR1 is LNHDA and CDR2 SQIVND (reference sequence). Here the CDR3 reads CASSTDRGETQYF. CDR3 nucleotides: TGTGCCAGTAGTACCGACAGGGGTGAGACCCAGTACTTC.